Listed here are 16 T cell receptor beta chains from one sample, sequenced in a study of blood T cells in healthy people across ages. Next came a second PCR, run for 7 to 11 cycles, which used a sample-barcoded 5' primer along with a J-beta primer mix. TCRdb analysed the 5' RACE reads with MiXCR anew, one entry per CDR3 protein. The data contain around 620,000 distinct CDR3 sequences, roughly 29% of them singletons. Material for sequencing was blood. These TCRs come from a woman in her 70s in good health.

The V gene is TRBV5-1, the J gene TRBJ2-3; 9 bases match TRBD1. CDR1 is SGHRS, CDR2 YFSETQ, per germline. This CDR3 is built from 16 residues. V was pared by 2 bases and J by 7 bases, with 11 bases of the junction left unmatched. CDR3 bases: TGCGCCAGCAGCTTCGGCCCCGGGACAGGGCTGAATACGCAGTATTTT. The encoded protein is CASSFGPGTGLNTQYF.

The gene calls are TRBV5-6 and TRBJ2-1; weak D call: TRBD1 (6 bases). Germline V lookup: CDR1 SGHDT, CDR2 YYEEEE. This CDR3 contains 14 residues. V was shortened by 3 bases and J by 3 bases, with 10 bases between the two germline ends. CDR3 residues: CASSSGQYYNEQFF. CDR3 DNA sequence: TGTGCCAGCAGCTCCGGACAGTACTACAATGAGCAGTTCTTC. Looking up the rest from reference TRBV5-6 and TRBJ2-1 gives the full variable domain: DAGVTQSPTHLIKTRGQQVTLRCSPKSGHDTVSWYQQALGQGPQFIFQYYEEEERQRGNFPDRFSGHQFPNYSSELNVNALLLGDSALYLCASSSGQYYNEQFFGPGTRLTVL.

This clonotype came up once. V is TRBV6-5 and J is TRBJ1-2; D remains unclear. Germline CDR1 is MNHEY and CDR2 is SVGAGI. V lost 4 bases to trimming and J lost 2 bases, with 14 bases between them. This CDR3 is 15 amino acids long. The CDR3 DNA follows: TGTGCCAGCAGTTCCCAATTAACAGCGAACTATGGCTACACCTTC. Protein sequence: CASSSQLTANYGYTF.

This clonotype came up a few times. This chain uses TRBV28 with TRBJ2-5, with D uncertain. The ends were cut back, 4 bases at V and 5 bases at J, with 17 bases in the middle. The CDR3 has 15 amino acids. Germline values: CDR1 MDHEN, CDR2 SYDVKM. CDR3 in amino acids: CASSSRRDTRETQYF. The DNA of the CDR3 is TGTGCCAGCAGTTCAAGAAGGGATACGCGGGAGACCCAGTACTTC.

The V and J genes are TRBV9 and TRBJ2-5; TRBD1 matches 11 bases. The DNA end lines up better with TRBJ2-7; the J call may be wrong. The germline CDR1 and CDR2 sequences are SGDLS and YYNGEE. CDR3 length: 15 amino acids. Written as DNA, the CDR3 is TGTGCCAGCAGCGTCGGGACAGGGGGAAACTACGAGCAGTACTTC. Amino acid sequence: CASSVGTGGNYEQYF.

The chain uses TRBV7-9 and TRBJ2-4; TRBD1 aligns across 8 bases. V was clipped by 5 bases and J by 1 base; unmatched bases: 4. CDR3 length equals 15 residues. Germline assignment: CDR1 SEHNR and CDR2 FQNEAQ (reference sequence). Here the CDR3 reads CASSRWTGAKNIQYF. The CDR3 DNA sequence: TGTGCCAGCAGCCGATGGACAGGGGCCAAAAACATTCAGTACTTC.

This chain links TRBV6-2 or TRBV6-3 with TRBJ1-1; D is undetermined. From germline, CDR1 is MNHEY and CDR2 SVGEGT. Trimming left V 4 bases short and J 3 bases short, with 12 bases between. The CDR3 is 14 residues long. The chain's CDR3 is CASSWTLKDTEAFF. The DNA of the CDR3 is TGTGCCAGCAGTTGGACGCTTAAGGACACTGAAGCTTTCTTT.

This clonotype appeared a few times. The chain carries TRBV7-8 and TRBJ2-5; weak D call: TRBD1 (5 bases). The CDR3 is made up of 12 amino acids. The germline V gene has CDR1 SGHVS and CDR2 FQNEAQ. Trimming cost V 5 bases and J 7 bases, with 11 bases left between them. The CDR3 DNA is TGTGCCAGCAGCCTAACCAGGGTGACCCAGTACTTC. Encoded protein: CASSLTRVTQYF.

This chain connects TRBV6-1 to TRBJ2-3, with TRBD2 identical over 9 bases. The CDR3 totals 16 residues. V gave up 4 bases and J gave up 0 bases; unmatched junction bases: 5. Germline V lookup: CDR1 MNHNS, CDR2 SASEGT. The DNA of the CDR3 is TGTGCCAGCAGTGTGCAGCGGGGGGATAGCACAGATACGCAGTATTTT. Amino acids: CASSVQRGDSTDTQYF.

The rearrangement joins TRBV29-1 to TRBJ2-3; a weak D match, TRBD2 (7 bases). The germline CDR1 and CDR2 sequences are SQVTM and ANQGSEA. The germline V and J ends were trimmed by 3 bases and 2 bases, with 15 bases remaining between them. The CDR3 sequence is 15 residues long. The CDR3 coding sequence is TGCAGCGTTGATTGGCGGGGGCGGAACACAGATACGCAGTATTTT. Residues: CSVDWRGRNTDTQYF.

The DNA for the CDR3 is TGTGCCAGCAGTGAATGGGGACAGAAAATGAACACTGAAGCTTTCTTT. Encoded protein: CASSEWGQKMNTEAFF. V is TRBV25-1 and J is TRBJ1-1; 7 positions agree with TRBD1. V lost 1 base, J lost 0 bases, and 5 bases stayed unmatched. CDR3 length: 16 residues. Germline CDR1 MGHDK, CDR2 SYGVNS.

The chain has TRBV7-8 and TRBJ1-4; no firm D call. This CDR3 comprises 16 residues. Germline-derived CDR1 and CDR2 are SGHVS and FQNEAQ. V was pared by 5 bases and J by 8 bases, with 21 bases between. The CDR3 sequence is CASSINTNPGSEKLFF. The CDR3 coding sequence is TGTGCCAGCAGCATCAATACCAACCCTGGTAGCGAAAAACTGTTTTTT.

The rearrangement links TRBV10-3 to TRBJ2-5; possibly TRBD1 or TRBD2 for D (5 bases each). The DNA matches TRBJ2-1 better at its end, which makes the J call doubtful. The CDR3 totals 13 residues. The germline CDR1 and CDR2 sequences are ENHRY and SYGVKD. The CDR3, as DNA: TGTGCCATCAGTGGGGACGGGTGGAATGAGCAGTTCTTC. Residues: CAISGDGWNEQFF.

As to this clonotype: This sequence may be a read error, since a much larger clone differs from it by one base. The chain has TRBV29-1 and TRBJ2-5; D remains unclear. TRBJ2-1 matches the DNA end more closely, so the J call is doubtful. CDR3 length equals 11 residues. CDR1 SQVTM and CDR2 ANQGSEA come from the germline V gene. CDR3 in DNA: TGCAGCGTCCGTTCCTACAGTGAGCAGTTCTTC. Encoded protein: CSVRSYSEQFF.

This clonotype appeared a few times. V is TRBV7-9 and J is TRBJ1-1; no clear D. The CDR3 runs to 14 residues. V lost 8 bases, J lost 6 bases, and 19 bases lay in between. Germline values: CDR1 SEHNR, CDR2 FQNEAQ (reference sequence). CDR3 region: CASRPIRGIAEAFF. CDR3 DNA sequence: TGTGCCAGCCGACCAATACGGGGTATTGCTGAAGCTTTCTTT.

The J gene is TRBJ1-1, the V gene TRBV7-2, with 7 bases identical to TRBD1. The CDR3 totals 14 residues. With V trimmed by 5 bases and J by 5 bases, 8 bases remained unmatched. Germline V CDR1 and CDR2: SGHTA, FQGNSA. CDR3 DNA: TGTGCCAGCAGCCAAACAGGGGCGCGAACTGAAGCTTTCTTT. Protein sequence: CASSQTGARTEAFF.